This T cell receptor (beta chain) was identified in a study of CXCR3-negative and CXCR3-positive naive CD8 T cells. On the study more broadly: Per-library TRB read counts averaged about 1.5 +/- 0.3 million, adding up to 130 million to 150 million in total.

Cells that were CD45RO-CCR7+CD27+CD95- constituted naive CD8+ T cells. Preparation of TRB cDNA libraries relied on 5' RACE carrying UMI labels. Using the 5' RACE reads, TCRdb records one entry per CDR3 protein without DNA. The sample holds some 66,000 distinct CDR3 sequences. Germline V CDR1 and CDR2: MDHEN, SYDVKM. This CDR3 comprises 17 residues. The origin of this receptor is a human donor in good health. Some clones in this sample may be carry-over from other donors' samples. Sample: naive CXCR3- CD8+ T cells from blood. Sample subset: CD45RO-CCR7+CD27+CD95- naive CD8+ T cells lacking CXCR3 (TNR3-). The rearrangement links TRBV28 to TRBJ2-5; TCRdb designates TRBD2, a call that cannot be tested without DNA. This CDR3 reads CASSYYMGLAGEETQYF.